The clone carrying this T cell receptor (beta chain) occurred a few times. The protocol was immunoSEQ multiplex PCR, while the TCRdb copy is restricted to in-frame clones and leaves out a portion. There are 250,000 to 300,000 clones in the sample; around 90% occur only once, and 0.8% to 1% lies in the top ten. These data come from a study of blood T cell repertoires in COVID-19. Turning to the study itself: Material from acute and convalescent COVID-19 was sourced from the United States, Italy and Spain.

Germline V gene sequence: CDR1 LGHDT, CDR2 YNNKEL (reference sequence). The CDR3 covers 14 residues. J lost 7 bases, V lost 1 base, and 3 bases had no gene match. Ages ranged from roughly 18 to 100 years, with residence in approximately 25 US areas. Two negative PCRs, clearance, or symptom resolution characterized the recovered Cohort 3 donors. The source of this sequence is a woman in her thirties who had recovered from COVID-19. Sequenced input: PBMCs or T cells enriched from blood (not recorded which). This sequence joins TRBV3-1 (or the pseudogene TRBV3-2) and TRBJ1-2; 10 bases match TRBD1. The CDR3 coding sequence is TGTGCCAGCAGCCAAGGACAGGGGGCGGTTGGCTACACCTTC. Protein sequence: CASSQGQGAVGYTF.